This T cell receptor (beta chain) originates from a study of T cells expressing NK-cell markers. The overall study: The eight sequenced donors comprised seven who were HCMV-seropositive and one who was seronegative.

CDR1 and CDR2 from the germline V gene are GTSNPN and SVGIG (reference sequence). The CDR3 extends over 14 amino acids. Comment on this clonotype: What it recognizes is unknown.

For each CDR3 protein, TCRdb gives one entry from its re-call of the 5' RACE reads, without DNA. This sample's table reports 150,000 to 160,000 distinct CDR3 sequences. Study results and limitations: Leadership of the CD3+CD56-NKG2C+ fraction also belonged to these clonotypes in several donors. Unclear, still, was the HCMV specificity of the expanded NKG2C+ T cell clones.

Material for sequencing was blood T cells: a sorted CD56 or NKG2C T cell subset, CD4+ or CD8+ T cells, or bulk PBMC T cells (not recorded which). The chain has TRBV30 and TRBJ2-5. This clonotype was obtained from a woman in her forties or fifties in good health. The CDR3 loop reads CAWSGPWPKETQYF.